These T cell receptor beta chains were read from a single sample in a study of identical twins. One entry per CDR3 protein, called by TCRdb with MiXCR from the 5' RACE reads. Of under 800,000 distinct CDR3 sequences in the sample, about 20% were seen once. This sample was also put to use in a study of T cells expressing NK-cell markers.

Sequenced sample: PBMCs. Every receptor here comes from a woman aged 18-35 years in good health. Each CDR3 is given with its conserved first and last residue. D genes are given only for firm matches. Part of the rows lack a size; the others show once, few, many or a class for expanded clones.

clone size: .
J gene: TRBJ2-3
CDR3 length: 12
V gene: TRBV12-3/TRBV12-4
D gene: .
CDR3 protein: CASSFDSYTQYF
CDR3 DNA: TGTGCCAGCAGTTTTGATAGCTATACGCAGTATTTT

clone size: .
J gene: TRBJ2-7
CDR3 length: 13
V gene: TRBV6-5
D gene: .
CDR3 protein: CASSYPGINEQYF
CDR3 DNA: TGTGCCAGCAGTTACCCAGGGATCAACGAGCAGTACTTC

clone size: .
J gene: TRBJ1-1
CDR3 length: 12
V gene: TRBV10-2
D gene: .
CDR3 protein: CASGRKNTEAFF
CDR3 DNA: TGCGCCAGCGGGCGGAAGAACACTGAAGCTTTCTTT

clone size: .
J gene: TRBJ2-7
CDR3 length: 13
V gene: TRBV27
D gene: .
CDR3 protein: CASSLALNYEQYF
CDR3 DNA: TGTGCCAGCAGCCTCGCGCTTAACTACGAGCAGTACTTC

clone size: many
J gene: TRBJ1-3
CDR3 length: 14
V gene: TRBV29-1
D gene: TRBD1
CDR3 protein: CSVLEGQGVRTIYF
CDR3 DNA: TGCAGCGTCCTTGAGGGACAGGGAGTCAGAACCATATATTTT

clone size: .
J gene: TRBJ2-5
CDR3 length: 16
V gene: TRBV20-1
D gene: TRBD2
CDR3 protein: CSARSPRYPGGETQYF
CDR3 DNA: TGCAGTGCTAGATCCCCCAGGTATCCGGGAGGAGAGACCCAGTACTTC

clone size: .
J gene: TRBJ2-7
CDR3 length: 14
V gene: TRBV3-1
D gene: .
CDR3 protein: CASSQEMGSYEQYF
CDR3 DNA: TGTGCCAGCAGCCAAGAAATGGGCTCCTACGAGCAGTACTTC

clone size: many
J gene: TRBJ1-3
CDR3 length: 13
V gene: TRBV12-3/TRBV12-4
D gene: .
CDR3 protein: CASRQSSGNTIYF
CDR3 DNA: TGTGCCAGTCGACAGTCCTCTGGAAACACCATATATTTT

clone size: .
J gene: TRBJ2-4
CDR3 length: 14
V gene: TRBV27
D gene: .
CDR3 protein: CASSFLAGKNIQYF
CDR3 DNA: TGTGCCAGCAGTTTTCTTGCAGGCAAAAACATTCAGTACTTC

clone size: .
J gene: TRBJ1-2
CDR3 length: 15
V gene: TRBV6-1
D gene: TRBD1
CDR3 protein: CASSRTTGGVDGYTF
CDR3 DNA: TGTGCCAGCAGCCGGACGACAGGGGGCGTCGATGGCTACACCTTC

clone size: few
J gene: TRBJ2-1
CDR3 length: 16
V gene: TRBV18
D gene: TRBD2
CDR3 protein: CASSLLGAGEGNEQFF
CDR3 DNA: TGTGCCAGCTCACTTCTAGGGGCGGGAGAAGGCAATGAGCAGTTCTTC

clone size: many
J gene: TRBJ2-5
CDR3 length: 14
V gene: TRBV20-1
D gene: .
CDR3 protein: CSARAGGGQETQYF
CDR3 DNA: TGCAGTGCTAGAGCAGGTGGGGGCCAAGAGACCCAGTACTTC

clone size: many
J gene: TRBJ2-5
CDR3 length: 14
V gene: TRBV20-1
D gene: .
CDR3 protein: CSASRIGSGETQYF
CDR3 DNA: TGCAGTGCTAGTAGAATAGGATCTGGAGAGACCCAGTACTTC

clone size: few
J gene: TRBJ1-2
CDR3 length: 15
V gene: TRBV9
D gene: .
CDR3 protein: CASSVVVGGHYGYTF
CDR3 DNA: TGTGCCAGCAGCGTAGTTGTAGGGGGACACTATGGCTACACCTTC

clone size: .
J gene: TRBJ2-1
CDR3 length: 16
V gene: TRBV24-1
D gene: TRBD2
CDR3 protein: CATSDRGTSGGLEQFF
CDR3 DNA: TGTGCCACCAGTGATCGGGGGACTAGCGGGGGACTTGAGCAGTTCTTC

clone size: many
J gene: TRBJ2-1
CDR3 length: 14
V gene: TRBV2
D gene: .
CDR3 protein: CASQTDGSYNEQFF
CDR3 DNA: TGTGCCAGTCAAACAGACGGAAGTTACAATGAGCAGTTCTTC

clone size: .
J gene: TRBJ2-1
CDR3 length: 11
V gene: TRBV20-1
D gene: TRBD2
CDR3 protein: CSAPLAGEQFF
CDR3 DNA: TGCAGTGCTCCTCTAGCGGGTGAGCAGTTCTTC

clone size: .
J gene: TRBJ2-5
CDR3 length: 20
V gene: TRBV4-2
D gene: .
CDR3 protein: CASSRDAGGWGGGVQETQYF
CDR3 DNA: TGTGCCAGCAGCCGCGACGCTGGGGGCTGGGGGGGCGGCGTCCAAGAGACCCAGTACTTC

clone size: .
J gene: TRBJ1-1
CDR3 length: 14
V gene: TRBV29-1
D gene: .
CDR3 protein: CSVVREGGWTEAFF
CDR3 DNA: TGCAGCGTTGTTCGTGAGGGCGGATGGACTGAAGCTTTCTTT

clone size: .
J gene: TRBJ2-2
CDR3 length: 14
V gene: TRBV28
D gene: .
CDR3 protein: CASSLGDRTGELFF
CDR3 DNA: TGTGCCAGCAGTTTGGGGGATCGCACCGGGGAGCTGTTTTTT

clone size: .
J gene: TRBJ2-5
CDR3 length: 13
V gene: TRBV7-9
D gene: TRBD1
CDR3 protein: CAIQGGPRETQYF
CDR3 DNA: TGTGCTATCCAAGGGGGCCCTCGGGAGACCCAGTACTTC

clone size: .
J gene: TRBJ1-2
CDR3 length: 12
V gene: TRBV20-1
D gene: TRBD1
CDR3 protein: CSADGTGYGYTF
CDR3 DNA: TGCAGTGCTGACGGGACAGGCTATGGCTACACCTTC

clone size: few
J gene: TRBJ1-2
CDR3 length: 16
V gene: TRBV4-3
D gene: .
CDR3 protein: CASSQSNARGDYGYTF
CDR3 DNA: TGCGCCAGCAGCCAATCCAATGCCAGGGGAGACTATGGCTACACCTTC

clone size: few
J gene: TRBJ2-5
CDR3 length: 14
V gene: TRBV10-3
D gene: TRBD1
CDR3 protein: CATGTQGFEETQYF
CDR3 DNA: TGTGCCACCGGAACACAGGGGTTCGAAGAGACCCAGTACTTC